The source of this T cell receptor beta chain is a study of identical twins. From the 5' RACE reads, TCRdb called clonotypes with MiXCR, one entry per CDR3 protein. Of roughly 490,000 distinct CDR3 sequences detected, about 13% appear once; the ten largest clones hold more than 0.8%. This clonotype was counted at least ten times. V lost 1 base, J lost 3 bases, and 13 bases lay in between. Germline CDR1 SGHRS, CDR2 YFSETQ. This CDR3 comprises 15 residues. The sample was also reused in another study, on yellow fever vaccine responses in identical twins.

The chain links TRBV5-1 to TRBJ1-1; D gene unclear. Sequencing used CD4+ T cells sorted from blood. The TCR comes from a woman between 18 and 29 years old in good health. The CDR3 sequence: CASSLSRGGYTEAFF. The CDR3 DNA reads TGCGCCAGCAGCTTGAGCCGGGGAGGGTACACTGAAGCTTTCTTT.